This TCR beta chain was observed in a study of T cells in Graves' hyperthyroidism and ophthalmopathy. Study summary: Sampling of peripheral blood happened at initial diagnosis, prior to any treatment.

As regards this clonotype: A much larger clonotype is one base distant, so this may be a read error.

Amplification yielded TCR beta CDR3 regions, with RNA transcripts as the source. A set of HTBI primers served as the primers for a first-round RT-PCR of the TCR CDR3. MiXCR was run by TCRdb on the multiplex PCR reads, yielding one entry per CDR3 protein. This repertoire shows some 490,000 distinct CDR3 sequences, about 16% found once; its top ten account for roughly 29%. Germline-derived CDR1 and CDR2 are DFQATT and SNEGSKA (reference sequence). V dropped 5 bases and J dropped 7; count of bases not matched to a gene: 10. The CDR3 runs 14 residues. Sequenced: blood. The sequence was obtained from a woman aged 25 to 45 with Graves' ophthalmopathy. This chain uses TRBV20-1 with TRBJ2-7; 11 nucleotides align to TRBD1. CDR3 nucleotide sequence: TGCAGTGCTGCCGCGGACAGGGGGCGTAGTGAGCAGTACTTC. Translated, it gives CSAAADRGRSEQYF.